Shown below are 2 T cell receptor beta chains from a single sample sequenced in a study of Ad26.COV2.S vaccination and SARS-CoV-2 variants. The table came from immunoSEQ multiplex PCR; TCRdb's copy has only in-frame clones and leaves some out. The sample contains roughly 300,000 clones, around 89% of which appear only once. The treatment was: around 19 received Ad26.COV2.S at low or high dose, single or two shots; roughly 5 received placebo; per-sample allocation not given. Repertoires come from day 63 after the first vaccine or placebo injection. This sample comprised peripheral blood, obtained in a trial of Ad26.COV2.S vaccine versus placebo. The source is a person aged 18-65 years who received the Ad26.COV2.S COVID-19 vaccine or a placebo.

V gene TRBV7-2 combines with J gene TRBJ2-2, with 11 bases aligning to TRBD2. V gave up 5 bases and J gave up 2 bases; unmatched junction bases: 4. The CDR3 covers 16 residues. Germline V gives CDR1 SGHTA, CDR2 FQGNSA. The CDR3 region is CASSQGLAVNTGELFF. CDR3 nucleotide sequence: TGTGCCAGCAGCCAGGGACTAGCGGTAAACACCGGGGAGCTGTTTTTT.

The gene calls are TRBV7-9 and TRBJ1-4; no clear D gene. Germline CDR1 reads SEHNR; CDR2 reads FQNEAQ (reference sequence). The CDR3 consists of 17 residues. The V gene lost 3 bases and the J gene lost 0 bases, with 14 bases spanning the gap. Here the CDR3 reads CASSFGSRNPTNEKLFF. The CDR3 DNA follows: TGTGCCAGCAGCTTCGGGAGTCGGAACCCAACTAATGAAAAACTGTTTTTT.